Below, 20 T cell receptor beta chains from the same sample are listed, as sequenced in a study of cytomegalovirus exposure and HLA in healthy donors. The PCR had 60 Vbeta and 13 Jbeta primers. Sequencing was performed with immunoSEQ multiplex PCR; in TCRdb, only in-frame clones are kept and a portion is missing. With over 100,000 clones in the sample, the ten largest clones hold 1.5% to 2%. Sequencing input: PBMCs. The receptors shown here come from a woman aged 35 to 49 in good health and CMV-seropositive.

V usage is TRBV30 and J usage is TRBJ1-5, with D uncertain. Germline-derived CDR1 and CDR2 are GTSNPN and SVGIG (reference sequence). V lost 0 bases, J lost 7 bases, and 10 bases lay in between. There are 13 residues in the CDR3. Written as DNA, the CDR3 is TGTGCCTGGAGTGTACGGGGAGGACAGCCCCAGCATTTT. Residues: CAWSVRGGQPQHF. Variable domain in full (rest from reference TRBV30 and TRBJ1-5): SQTIHQWPATLVQPVGSPLSLECTVEGTSNPNLYWYRQAAGRGLQLLFYSVGIGQISSEVPQNLSASRPQDRQFILSSKKLLLSDSGFYLCAWSVRGGQPQHFGDGTRLSIL.

The chain is built from TRBV2 and TRBJ2-7, with D possibly matching TRBD1 (6 bases). Looked up from germline, CDR1 is SNHLY and CDR2 is FYNNEI. The CDR3 runs to 14 residues. Trimming stripped 8 bases from V and 0 bases from J, with 14 bases between. CDR3 nucleotide sequence: TGTGCCAGCCAATCAGGGGCGAGCTCCTACGAGCAGTACTTC. Translated, it gives CASQSGASSYEQYF. Looking up the rest from reference TRBV2 and TRBJ2-7 gives the full variable domain: EPEVTQTPSHQVTQMGQEVILRCVPISNHLYFYWYRQILGQKVEFLVSFYNNEISEKSEIFDDQFSVERPDGSNFTLKIRSTKLEDSAMYFCASQSGASSYEQYFGPGTRLTVT.

CDR3 residues: CASSPAGGPTYEQYF. The DNA of the CDR3 is TGTGCCAGCAGTCCTGCTGGCGGGCCTACCTACGAGCAGTACTTC. The gene calls are TRBV6-6 and TRBJ2-7; D may be TRBD2 (5 bases). Per germline, CDR1 MNHNY and CDR2 SVGAGI (reference sequence). This CDR3 spans 15 amino acids. Trimming pared 5 bases from V and 2 bases from J, leaving 16 bases between.

The chain is built from TRBV7-9 and TRBJ2-6; TRBD2 agrees at 7 bases. Trimming at V came to 4 bases and at J to 3 bases, leaving 0 bases not matched to a gene. This CDR3 comprises 14 residues. Germline V CDR1 and CDR2: SEHNR, FQNEAQ (reference sequence). The chain's CDR3 is CASSWTSGANVLTF. CDR3 DNA: TGTGCCAGCAGCTGGACTAGTGGGGCCAACGTCCTGACTTTC. Complete variable domain (other parts from reference TRBV7-9 and TRBJ2-6): DTGVSQNPRHKITKRGQNVTFRCDPISEHNRLYWYRQTLGQGPEFLTYFQNEAQLEKSRLLSDRFSAERPKGSFSTLEIQRTEQGDSAMYLCASSWTSGANVLTFGAGSRLTVL.

The chain recombines TRBV28 with TRBJ2-3; 8 nucleotides align to TRBD2. Germline CDR1 is MDHEN and CDR2 is SYDVKM. The CDR3 covers 12 residues. The junction had 1 base not matched to a gene; V was cut back by 5 bases and J by 6 bases. As DNA, the CDR3 is TGTGCCAGCAGTCGACTAGCGGATACGCAGTATTTT. Translating gives CASSRLADTQYF.

J is TRBJ1-5 and V is TRBV2; D unresolved. The CDR3 loop spans 14 amino acids. The germline V and J ends were trimmed by 3 bases and 3 bases, with 9 bases remaining between them. Germline V gene data show CDR1 as SNHLY and CDR2 as FYNNEI. DNA for the CDR3: TGTGCCAGCAGTGAGGATAGCAACAATCAGCCCCAGCATTTT. As protein: CASSEDSNNQPQHF.

CDR3 sequence reads: CSVTGNEKLFF. DNA for the CDR3: TGCAGCGTTACAGGCAATGAAAAACTGTTTTTT. The chain joins TRBV29-1 to TRBJ1-4, with D perhaps matching TRBD1 (5 bases). With 5 bases removed from V and 5 bases from J, the gap between germline ends came to 6 bases. CDR1 and CDR2 (germline): SQVTM, ANQGSEA. There are 11 residues in the CDR3.

The chain recombines TRBV2 with TRBJ2-7; D perhaps matches TRBD2 (6 bases). Trimming shortened V by 7 bases and J by 5 bases, and 15 bases separated the two germline ends. Germline values: CDR1 SNHLY, CDR2 FYNNEI. CDR3 length: 13 residues. The CDR3 reads CASMGGPADEQYF. The DNA for the CDR3 is TGTGCCAGCATGGGAGGCCCGGCGGACGAGCAGTACTTC.

V usage is TRBV7-9 and J usage is TRBJ2-7, with D unresolved. The CDR3 has 12 residues. Germline CDR1 is SEHNR and CDR2 is FQNEAQ (reference sequence). Trimming stripped 5 bases from V and 3 bases from J, with 8 bases between. The chain's CDR3 is CASSNPSYEQYF. CDR3 DNA: TGTGCCAGCAGCAACCCCAGCTACGAGCAGTACTTC.

This chain uses TRBV13 with TRBJ1-2, with 7 bases that match TRBD1. Losses at the gene ends were 5 bases for V and 7 bases for J; bases not matched to a gene: 19. Germline V lookup: CDR1 PRHDT, CDR2 FYEKMQ (reference sequence). The CDR3 totals 17 residues. The CDR3 DNA follows: TGTGCCAGCAGCCCAACTCTTCCTACAGGGGAAACGGGTGGCTACACCTTC. This codes for CASSPTLPTGETGGYTF.

V usage is TRBV4-1 and J usage is TRBJ1-6; 9 nucleotides match TRBD1. Per germline, CDR1 MGHRA and CDR2 YSYEKL. The CDR3 has 16 amino acids. V gave up 3 bases and J gave up 6 bases; unmatched junction bases: 6. The CDR3 DNA reads as TGCGCCAGCAGCCAGACCTTGGACAGGGGTAATTCACCCCTCCACTTT. It translates to CASSQTLDRGNSPLHF.

The chain employs TRBV7-9 and TRBJ2-3; 9 bases are a match to TRBD2. The CDR3 is 14 amino acids. Germline CDR1 is SEHNR and CDR2 is FQNEAQ (reference sequence). Trimming at V came to 5 bases and at J to 6 bases, leaving 6 bases not matched to a gene. The CDR3, as DNA: TGTGCCAGCAGCCTGGGACTAGCTAGCGATACGCAGTATTTT. Encoded protein: CASSLGLASDTQYF.

This chain joins TRBV15 and TRBJ2-5; weak D call: TRBD2 (5 bases). Matching the DNA end better, TRBJ2-7 makes the J call doubtful. The CDR3 length is 13 residues. The V gene's germline CDR1 is LNHNV and CDR2 YYDKDF (reference sequence). CDR3 sequence: CATSEGRTYEQYF. The CDR3 nucleotides read TGTGCCACCAGCGAGGGCAGAACCTACGAGCAGTACTTC.

The chain uses TRBV10-3 and TRBJ2-3, with 8 positions matching TRBD2. V shed 2 bases and J 4 bases; nucleotides not matched to a gene: 5. Germline V gives CDR1 ENHRY, CDR2 SYGVKD. CDR3 length: 15 amino acids. The CDR3 DNA follows: TGTGCCATCAGTGAGACTAGCGGAGGAGCAGATACGCAGTATTTT. Protein: CAISETSGGADTQYF.

The gene calls are TRBV27 and TRBJ2-7; D possibly corresponds to TRBD2 (6 bases). The CDR3 extends over 14 amino acids. Germline loops: CDR1 MNHEY, CDR2 SMNVEV (reference sequence). V was shortened by 5 bases and J by 2 bases, with 13 bases between the two germline ends. CDR3 in amino acids: CASSGGLFPYEQYF. Written as DNA, the CDR3 is TGTGCCAGCAGTGGGGGACTTTTTCCCTACGAGCAGTACTTC.

This CDR3 reads CASSPLAGPGDEQFF. In DNA form, the CDR3 reads TGTGCCAGCAGTCCTCTAGCGGGACCCGGAGATGAGCAGTTCTTC. The gene calls are TRBV28 and TRBJ2-1; 9 nucleotides agree with TRBD2. Per the germline V gene, CDR1 is MDHEN and CDR2 is SYDVKM. V shed 5 bases and J 8 bases; nucleotides not matched to a gene: 10. The CDR3 covers 15 residues.

The J gene is TRBJ2-3, the V gene TRBV9; the D gene is possibly TRBD2 (5 bases). Germline-derived CDR1 and CDR2 are SGDLS and YYNGEE. V lost 1 base and J 2 bases, leaving 11 bases between the germline ends. There are 15 residues in the CDR3. The CDR3 nucleotides read TGTGCCAGCAGCGTAAGAGCGGCCCCCACAGATACGCAGTATTTT. This translates into CASSVRAAPTDTQYF.

CDR3 sequence (DNA): TGTGCCAGCAATGCCAGGGATTCTGGAAACACCATATATTTT. Protein: CASNARDSGNTIYF. The chain recombines TRBV2 with TRBJ1-3; tentative D call: TRBD1 (5 bases). V shed 7 bases and J shed 1 base, with 11 bases lying between them. The CDR3 consists of 14 residues. CDR1 and CDR2 (germline): SNHLY, FYNNEI.

To note about this clone: Other DNA sequences in this sample translate to the same CDR3. The rearrangement uses TRBV27 and TRBJ1-2; no definite D call. CDR1 MNHEY and CDR2 SMNVEV come from the germline V gene (reference sequence). The CDR3 length is 13 residues. The ends were cut back, 2 bases at V and 5 bases at J, with 9 bases in the middle. CDR3: CASSLRRGYGYTF. DNA for the CDR3: TGTGCCAGCAGTTTAAGGCGAGGTTATGGCTACACCTTC.

V usage is TRBV27 and J usage is TRBJ2-1; 8 nucleotides align to TRBD1. Germline CDR1 is MNHEY and CDR2 is SMNVEV (reference sequence). CDR3 length: 14 residues. The V segment lost 6 bases and the J segment 8 bases; nucleotides outside the gene matches: 9. The CDR3 DNA reads TGTGCCAGCAGCCCCCAGCAGGGGGCAGATGAGCAGTTCTTC. Translation gives CASSPQQGADEQFF.